The 9 T cell receptor beta chains given below trace back to one sample, sequenced in a study of OX40 agonist ivuxolimab in advanced cancers. Repertoires were generated with immunoSEQ multiplex PCR, while TCRdb's copy carries only in-frame clones and drops some. The table includes about 96,000 clones, roughly 80% detected once. The input for sequencing was CD4+ or CD8+ T cells sorted from blood, taken in a trial of the OX40 agonist ivuxolimab. The receptors stem from an adult with an advanced solid tumor such as melanoma, head and neck, liver or kidney cancer.

The chain recombines TRBV9 with TRBJ2-3; D may match TRBD1 or TRBD2 (5 bases each). Germline V gene sequence: CDR1 SGDLS, CDR2 YYNGEE. The CDR3 totals 18 residues. Trimming pared 1 base from V and 1 base from J, leaving 19 bases between. In nucleotides, the CDR3 is TGTGCCAGCAGCGTAAGTGGGGGACCCCTATGGGGCACAGATACGCAGTATTTT. It codes for CASSVSGGPLWGTDTQYF.

The rearrangement uses TRBV7-8 and TRBJ2-1; 7 bases are shared with TRBD2. The CDR3 loop spans 15 amino acids. J was trimmed by 5 bases and V by 5 bases; bases with no gene match: 9. Germline V gives CDR1 SGHVS, CDR2 FQNEAQ. CDR3 sequence: CASSPPGTTNNEQFF. In DNA, the CDR3 is TGTGCCAGCAGCCCCCCCGGGACTACCAACAATGAGCAGTTCTTC. The full variable domain, with the rest looked up from reference TRBV7-8 and TRBJ2-1, is GAGVSQSPRYKVAKRGQDVALRCDPISGHVSLFWYQQALGQGPEFLTYFQNEAQLDKSGLPSDRFFAERPEGSVSTLKIQRTQQEDSAVYLCASSPPGTTNNEQFFGPGTRLTVL.

This clone showed up just a few times. This rearrangement joins TRBV7-2 to TRBJ2-3; D gene ambiguous. CDR1 is SGHTA, CDR2 FQGNSA, per germline. Trimming pared 4 bases from V and 0 bases from J, leaving 14 bases between. The length of the CDR3 is 16 residues. The CDR3 region is CASSYLGLISTDTQYF. The CDR3 nucleotides read TGTGCCAGCAGCTATCTGGGTCTGATTAGCACAGATACGCAGTATTTT.

Only a few counts were recorded for this clone. The rearrangement links TRBV29-1 to TRBJ2-1; TRBD1 might be the D (5 bases). CDR3 length: 11 amino acids. Germline CDR1 SQVTM, CDR2 ANQGSEA. The V end lost 4 bases, the J end lost 9 bases, and 10 bases lay between the germline ends. The CDR3 sequence: CSVGAQGEQFF. DNA for the CDR3: TGCAGCGTTGGGGCCCAGGGTGAGCAGTTCTTC.

The rearrangement joins TRBV5-1 to TRBJ1-1; perhaps TRBD1 as D (5 bases). The CDR3 sequence is 15 residues long. V lost 2 bases, J lost 1 base, and 12 bases lay in between. Germline V CDR1 and CDR2: SGHRS, YFSETQ. This CDR3 reads CASSFSGTANTEAFF. CDR3 coding DNA: TGCGCCAGCAGCTTTAGTGGGACGGCGAACACTGAAGCTTTCTTT.

V usage is TRBV6-5 and J usage is TRBJ1-6; no definite D call. There are 13 residues in the CDR3. CDR1 MNHEY and CDR2 SVGAGI come from the germline V gene. V gave up 2 bases and J gave up 7 bases, with 6 bases separating them. Here the CDR3 DNA reads TGTGCCAGCAGTTACCTCAGAAATTCACCCCTCCACTTT. Translating it yields CASSYLRNSPLHF.

The rearrangement links TRBV10-3 to TRBJ2-5; a weak D match, TRBD2 (5 bases). CDR1 and CDR2 (germline): ENHRY, SYGVKD. The CDR3 covers 14 residues. V was shortened by 6 bases and J by 2 bases, with 13 bases between the two germline ends. CDR3 coding DNA: TGTGCCATCAGCCCATCAGCGGAACAAGAGACCCAGTACTTC. This codes for CAISPSAEQETQYF.

The genes are TRBV18 and TRBJ1-4; TRBD1 agrees at 8 bases. The CDR3 loop spans 14 amino acids. Germline CDR1 is KGHSH and CDR2 is LQKENI. V lost 3 bases, J lost 8 bases, and 5 bases stayed unmatched. The CDR3 loop reads CASSPGQVSEKLFF. The CDR3 DNA reads as TGTGCCAGCTCACCGGGACAGGTCTCGGAAAAACTGTTTTTT. Supplemented by reference TRBV18 and TRBJ1-4, the full variable domain reads NAGVMQNPRHLVRRRGQEARLRCSPMKGHSHVYWYRQLPEEGLKFMVYLQKENIIDESGMPKERFSAEFPKEGPSILRIQQVVRGDSAAYFCASSPGQVSEKLFFGSGTQLSVL.

This rearrangement joins TRBV19 to TRBJ2-1; D remains unclear. The ends were cut back, 2 bases at V and 3 bases at J, with 5 bases in the middle. The CDR3 runs 13 residues. Per the germline V gene, CDR1 is LNHDA and CDR2 is SQIVND (reference sequence). Written as DNA, the CDR3 is TGTGCCAGTAGTATACAGGACTACAATGAGCAGTTCTTC. Translating gives CASSIQDYNEQFF.